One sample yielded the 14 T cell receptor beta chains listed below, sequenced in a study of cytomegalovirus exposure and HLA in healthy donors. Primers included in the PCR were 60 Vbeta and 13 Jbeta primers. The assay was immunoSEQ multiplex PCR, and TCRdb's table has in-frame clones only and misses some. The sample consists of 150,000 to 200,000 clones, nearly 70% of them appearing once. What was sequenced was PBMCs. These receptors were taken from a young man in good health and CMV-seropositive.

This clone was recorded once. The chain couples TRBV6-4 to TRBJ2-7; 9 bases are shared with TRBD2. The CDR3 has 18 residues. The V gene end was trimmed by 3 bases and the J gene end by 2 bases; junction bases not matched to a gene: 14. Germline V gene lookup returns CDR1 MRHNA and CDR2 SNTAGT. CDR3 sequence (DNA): TGTGCCAGCAGTGAGTACCTAGCGGGATACTTGGTAGCCTACGAGCAGTACTTC. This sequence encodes CASSEYLAGYLVAYEQYF.

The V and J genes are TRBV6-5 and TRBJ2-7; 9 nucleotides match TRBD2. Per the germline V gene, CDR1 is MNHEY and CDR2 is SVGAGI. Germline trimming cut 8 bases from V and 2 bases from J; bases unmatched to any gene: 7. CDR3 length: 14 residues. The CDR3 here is CASRTSGYTYEQYF. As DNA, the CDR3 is TGTGCCAGCCGTACTAGCGGGTATACCTACGAGCAGTACTTC.

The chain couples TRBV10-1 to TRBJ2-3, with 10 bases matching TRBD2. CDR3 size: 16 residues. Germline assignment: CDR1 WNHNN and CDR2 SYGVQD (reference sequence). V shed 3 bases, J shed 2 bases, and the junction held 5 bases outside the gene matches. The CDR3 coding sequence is TGCGCCAGCAGTGATGCAGCGGGAGGGCCCACAGATACGCAGTATTTT. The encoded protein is CASSDAAGGPTDTQYF.

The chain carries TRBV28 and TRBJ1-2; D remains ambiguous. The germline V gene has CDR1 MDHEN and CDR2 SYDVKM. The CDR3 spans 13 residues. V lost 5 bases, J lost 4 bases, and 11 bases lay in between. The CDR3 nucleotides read TGTGCCAGCAGTGGGCCGGCCACCTATGGCTACACCTTC. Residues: CASSGPATYGYTF.

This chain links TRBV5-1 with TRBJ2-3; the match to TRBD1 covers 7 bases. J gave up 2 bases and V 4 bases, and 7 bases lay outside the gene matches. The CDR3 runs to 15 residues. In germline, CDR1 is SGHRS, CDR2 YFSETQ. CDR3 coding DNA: TGCGCCAGCAGCCCAAGGACAGGATCCACAGATACGCAGTATTTT. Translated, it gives CASSPRTGSTDTQYF.

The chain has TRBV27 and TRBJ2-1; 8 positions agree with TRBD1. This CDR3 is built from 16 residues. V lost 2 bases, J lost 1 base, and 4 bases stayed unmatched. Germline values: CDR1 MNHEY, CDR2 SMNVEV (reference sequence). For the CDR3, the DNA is TGTGCCAGCAGTTTAGAAGGACAGGGTTCCTACAATGAGCAGTTCTTC. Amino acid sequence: CASSLEGQGSYNEQFF.

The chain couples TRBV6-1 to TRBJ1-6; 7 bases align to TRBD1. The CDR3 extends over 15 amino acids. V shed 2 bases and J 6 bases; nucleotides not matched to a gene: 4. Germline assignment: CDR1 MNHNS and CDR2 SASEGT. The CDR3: CASSELDRFNSPLHF. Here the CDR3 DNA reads TGTGCCAGCAGTGAATTGGACAGGTTTAATTCACCCCTCCACTTT.

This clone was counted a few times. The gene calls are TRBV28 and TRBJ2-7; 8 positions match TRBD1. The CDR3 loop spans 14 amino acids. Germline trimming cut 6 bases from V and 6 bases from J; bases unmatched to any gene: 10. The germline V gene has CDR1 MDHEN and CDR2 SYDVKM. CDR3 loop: CASSWNRGRTEQYF. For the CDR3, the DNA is TGTGCCAGCAGCTGGAACAGGGGGAGGACCGAGCAGTACTTC. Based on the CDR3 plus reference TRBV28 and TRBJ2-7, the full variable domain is DVKVTQSSRYLVKRTGEKVFLECVQDMDHENMFWYRQDPGLGLRLIYFSYDVKMKEKGDIPEGYSVSREKKERFSLILESASTNQTSMYLCASSWNRGRTEQYFGPGTRLTVT.

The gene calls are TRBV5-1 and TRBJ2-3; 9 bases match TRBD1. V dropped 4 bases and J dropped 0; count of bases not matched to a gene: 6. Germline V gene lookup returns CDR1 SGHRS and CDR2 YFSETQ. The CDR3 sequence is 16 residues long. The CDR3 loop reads CASSRSDRGSTDTQYF. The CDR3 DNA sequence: TGCGCCAGCAGCCGCTCGGACAGGGGTAGCACAGATACGCAGTATTTT. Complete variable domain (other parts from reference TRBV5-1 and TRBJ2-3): KAGVTQTPRYLIKTRGQQVTLSCSPISGHRSVSWYQQTPGQGLQFLFEYFSETQRNKGNFPGRFSGRQFSNSRSEMNVSTLELGDSALYLCASSRSDRGSTDTQYFGPGTRLTVL.

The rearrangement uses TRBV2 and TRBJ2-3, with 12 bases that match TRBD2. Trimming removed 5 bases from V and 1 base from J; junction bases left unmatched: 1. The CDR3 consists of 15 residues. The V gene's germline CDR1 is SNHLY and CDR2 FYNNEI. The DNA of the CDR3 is TGTGCCAGCAGTCGACTAGCGGGAGGCACAGATACGCAGTATTTT. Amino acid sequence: CASSRLAGGTDTQYF.

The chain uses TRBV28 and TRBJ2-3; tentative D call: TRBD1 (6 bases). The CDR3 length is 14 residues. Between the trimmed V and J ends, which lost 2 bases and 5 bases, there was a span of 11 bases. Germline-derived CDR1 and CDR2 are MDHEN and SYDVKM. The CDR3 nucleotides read TGTGCCAGCAGTTTAAGGGACATAAGAGATACGCAGTATTTT. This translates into CASSLRDIRDTQYF.

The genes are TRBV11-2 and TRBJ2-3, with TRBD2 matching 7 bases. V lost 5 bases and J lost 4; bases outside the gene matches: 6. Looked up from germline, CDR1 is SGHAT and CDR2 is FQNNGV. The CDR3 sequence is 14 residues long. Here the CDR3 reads CASSLGLVPDTQYF. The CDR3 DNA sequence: TGTGCCAGCAGCCTAGGACTAGTTCCAGATACGCAGTATTTT.

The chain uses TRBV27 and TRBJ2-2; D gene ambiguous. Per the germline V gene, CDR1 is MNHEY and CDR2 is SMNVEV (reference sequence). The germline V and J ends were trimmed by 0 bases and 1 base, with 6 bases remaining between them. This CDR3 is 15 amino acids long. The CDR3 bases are TGTGCCAGCAGTTTATCGAGGCAGAACACCGGGGAGCTGTTTTTT. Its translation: CASSLSRQNTGELFF.

The CDR3 nucleotides are TGTGCTAGTGGTTTGGTACGGGAGACAGGGGTTGGCTACACCTTC. Translating it yields CASGLVRETGVGYTF. The chain uses TRBV12-5 and TRBJ1-2, with 8 bases that match TRBD1. The J segment lost 7 bases and the V segment lost 0 bases, leaving 7 bases of the junction unmatched. Germline CDR1 and CDR2: LGHNT and FRNRAP. CDR3 length equals 15 residues.